The source of this T cell receptor beta chain is a study of T cells in Graves' hyperthyroidism and ophthalmopathy. Notes on the study in general: Stable hyperthyroidism and ophthalmopathy were separated using 13 V-J signatures.

The table lists this clonotype with a few counts. The antigen remains unidentified. RNA transcripts gave rise to amplified TCR beta CDR3 regions. A set of HTBI primers served as the primers for a first-round RT-PCR of the TCR CDR3. TCRdb redid the calling of the multiplex PCR reads with MiXCR, one entry per CDR3 protein. The top ten clones hold less than 45% of a sample with 350,000 to 400,000 distinct CDR3 sequences, approximately 17% of them seen once. V lost 5 bases and J lost 4, with 14 bases in between. The CDR3 length is 13 residues. Germline-derived CDR1 and CDR2 are SQVTM and ANQGSEA. Researchers barred patients who had uncontrolled infection, other autoimmune disease, pregnancy or lactation.

The sample consisted of blood. The J gene is TRBJ1-2, the V gene TRBV29-1; D gene uncertain. The source of this sequence is a man younger than 35 with Graves' ophthalmopathy. CDR3 coding DNA: TGCAGCGTTCGGACGGGGTCGACCTATGGCTACACCTTC. Translated, it gives CSVRTGSTYGYTF.